The 11 T cell receptor beta chains listed next were all sequenced from one sample in a study of T cell changes during pregnancy in multiple sclerosis. Here immunoSEQ multiplex PCR was the method, and the copy in TCRdb shows in-frame clones only, minus some. This sample yields 75,000 to 95,000 clones, of which 85% to 95% are seen a single time; 2% to 2.5% belongs to the top ten. The source material was peripheral blood, sampled after pregnancy. These receptor sequences come from a female donor with multiple sclerosis, enrolled in a pregnancy study.

The V call is TRBV6-5, the J call TRBJ1-6, with D perhaps TRBD1 (6 bases). There are 16 residues in the CDR3. Germline loops: CDR1 MNHEY, CDR2 SVGAGI. The germline V and J ends were trimmed by 0 bases and 6 bases, with 12 bases remaining between them. The CDR3 reads CASSYSKTGSNSPLHF. Here the CDR3 DNA reads TGTGCCAGCAGTTACTCGAAAACAGGGAGTAATTCACCCCTCCACTTT.

The CDR3 DNA sequence: TGTGCCAGCAGGCCAGACAGGGGGGCAACTAATGAAAAACTGTTTTTT. This sequence encodes CASRPDRGATNEKLFF. The rearrangement links TRBV2 to TRBJ1-4; 9 bases align to TRBD1. The CDR3 is made up of 16 amino acids. Looked up from germline, CDR1 is SNHLY and CDR2 is FYNNEI. V shed 6 bases, J shed 0 bases, and the junction held 5 bases outside the gene matches.

The gene calls are TRBV7-2 and TRBJ2-1, with D perhaps TRBD2 (6 bases). This CDR3 spans 14 amino acids. Germline CDR1 and CDR2: SGHTA and FQGNSA. V was cut by 5 bases and J by 7 bases, with 15 bases left in between. CDR3 nucleotide sequence: TGTGCCAGCAGCCCCAGTGGGGGGTGGAATGAGCAGTTCTTC. Amino acids: CASSPSGGWNEQFF. Together with reference TRBV7-2 and TRBJ2-1, the CDR3 gives the full variable domain: GAGVSQSPSNKVTEKGKDVELRCDPISGHTALYWYRQSLGQGLEFLIYFQGNSAPDKSGLPSDRFSAERTGGSVSTLTIQRTQQEDSAVYLCASSPSGGWNEQFFGPGTRLTVL.

The chain carries TRBV19 and TRBJ1-1; D not certain. V dropped 7 bases and J dropped 5 bases, with 20 bases sitting between them. Germline values: CDR1 LNHDA, CDR2 SQIVND (reference sequence). The CDR3 totals 15 residues. The CDR3 DNA is TGTGCCAGTACTGTTACGTCGGCTGGGAGGACTGAAGCTTTCTTT. Protein product: CASTVTSAGRTEAFF.

V is TRBV29-1 and J is TRBJ2-3; 9 nucleotides line up with TRBD2. Germline loops: CDR1 SQVTM, CDR2 ANQGSEA. V lost 3 bases and J lost 0; bases outside the gene matches: 7. The CDR3 consists of 16 residues. The CDR3 here is CSVDRPSGTSTDTQYF. DNA for the CDR3: TGCAGCGTTGATAGGCCTAGCGGGACTAGCACAGATACGCAGTATTTT.

The chain joins TRBV4-1 to TRBJ2-7; D is possibly TRBD2 (5 bases). From germline, CDR1 is MGHRA and CDR2 YSYEKL. Trimming stripped 0 bases from V and 4 bases from J, with 10 bases between. CDR3 length equals 14 residues. Here the CDR3 DNA reads TGCGCCAGCAGCCAAGAGGCTCGGGGTTACGAGCAGTACTTC. Encoded protein: CASSQEARGYEQYF.

This chain joins TRBV28 and TRBJ2-7, with 8 bases aligning to TRBD1. The CDR3 sequence is 14 residues long. Germline values: CDR1 MDHEN, CDR2 SYDVKM. Trimming took 5 bases from V and 5 from J; bases not matched to a gene: 8. The CDR3 DNA sequence: TGTGCCAGCAGTCTGGGACAGGAAGTTAACGAGCAGTACTTC. This codes for CASSLGQEVNEQYF.

The chain carries TRBV7-8 and TRBJ2-2, with D unclear. This CDR3 is 16 amino acids long. The V gene lost 6 bases and the J gene lost 4 bases, with 18 bases spanning the gap. Germline V gene data show CDR1 as SGHVS and CDR2 as FQNEAQ. CDR3 loop: CASSRRSELLTGELFF. CDR3 coding DNA: TGTGCCAGCAGTCGGAGATCGGAGCTCCTCACCGGGGAGCTGTTTTTT.

This rearrangement joins TRBV5-4 to TRBJ1-3; a possible D gene is TRBD1 (6 bases). CDR3 length equals 15 residues. CDR1 is SGHNT and CDR2 is YYREEE in the germline V gene (reference sequence). Trimming pared 2 bases from V and 2 bases from J, leaving 11 bases between. CDR3 DNA sequence: TGTGCCAGCAGCTTACAGGGCGGAACTGGAAACACCATATATTTT. The encoded protein is CASSLQGGTGNTIYF. Filled out from reference TRBV5-4 and TRBJ1-3, the complete variable domain reads ETGVTQSPTHLIKTRGQQVTLRCSSQSGHNTVSWYQQALGQGPQFIFQYYREEENGRGNFPPRFSGLQFPNYSSELNVNALELDDSALYLCASSLQGGTGNTIYFGEGSWLTVV.

V and J are TRBV6-5 and TRBJ1-3, with D possibly matching TRBD1 (5 bases). Per the germline V gene, CDR1 is MNHEY and CDR2 is SVGAGI. The V end was cut by 5 bases, the J end by 0 bases, with 11 bases between. The CDR3 is made up of 15 amino acids. CDR3 sequence: CASSRRQYSGNTIYF. DNA of the CDR3: TGTGCCAGCAGTCGCCGACAGTACTCTGGAAACACCATATATTTT.

This clone was observed once. This chain joins TRBV13 and TRBJ2-7; TRBD1 aligns across 7 bases. The CDR3 loop spans 16 amino acids. Per the germline V gene, CDR1 is PRHDT and CDR2 is FYEKMQ (reference sequence). The V and J ends lost 4 bases and 9 bases, in that order; junction bases with no gene match: 18. The CDR3 here is CASSSPGQVRGKGQYF. CDR3 coding DNA: TGTGCCAGCAGCTCCCCCGGACAGGTTCGTGGCAAGGGGCAGTACTTC.